One sample yielded the 16 T cell receptor beta chains listed below, sequenced in a study of blood T cells in healthy people across ages. The authors ran a second PCR of 7 to 11 cycles using a sample-barcoded 5' primer and a J-beta primer mix. TCRdb ran MiXCR on the 5' RACE reads and lists one entry per CDR3 protein. The sample shows around 1,000,000 distinct CDR3 sequences, under 30% of them seen only once. These same data were also listed under a study on T cells of mothers and their children.

Material for sequencing was blood. These receptors were taken from a girl aged 2-10 years in good health.

The rearrangement uses TRBV20-1 and TRBJ2-3; the match to TRBD1 covers 10 bases. V shed 4 bases, J shed 3 bases, and the junction held 7 bases outside the gene matches. Germline loops: CDR1 DFQATT, CDR2 SNEGSKA (reference sequence). The CDR3 extends over 15 amino acids. The CDR3 DNA follows: TGCAGTGCTACTACCTCGGGACAGGGGACAGATACGCAGTATTTT. Its translation is CSATTSGQGTDTQYF.

In its sample, this clonotype was seen a few times. The rearrangement links TRBV4-1 to TRBJ2-1; 11 nucleotides align to TRBD2. Germline CDR1 is MGHRA and CDR2 is YSYEKL. The CDR3 covers 19 residues. The ends lost 4 bases at V and 6 bases at J; junction bases unmatched: 17. CDR3 sequence reads: CASSPLGLAGGPNVNEQFF. The CDR3 DNA reads as TGCGCCAGCAGCCCCCTGGGTCTAGCGGGGGGCCCTAACGTCAATGAGCAGTTCTTC.

This clonotype was detected a few times. The chain uses TRBV20-1 and TRBJ2-1; 8 nucleotides agree with TRBD1. In germline, CDR1 is DFQATT, CDR2 SNEGSKA (reference sequence). Losses at the gene ends were 2 bases for V and 0 bases for J; bases not matched to a gene: 15. The CDR3 covers 19 residues. For the CDR3, the DNA is TGCAGTGCTAGAAATCCGGACAGGGTGTCTCCAAACTCCTACAATGAGCAGTTCTTC. Translation: CSARNPDRVSPNSYNEQFF.

The table lists this clonotype with a few counts. V gene TRBV12-3 or TRBV12-4 combines with J gene TRBJ2-2; D remains ambiguous. Trimming stripped 5 bases from V and 0 bases from J, with 7 bases between. This CDR3 contains 14 residues. The CDR3 DNA is TGTGCCAGCAGTACCCGGACGAACACCGGGGAGCTGTTTTTT. This sequence encodes CASSTRTNTGELFF.

This clonotype came up a few times. This chain joins TRBV29-1 and TRBJ1-1; D ambiguous. Trimming stripped 4 bases from V and 6 bases from J, with 12 bases between. Germline CDR1 SQVTM, CDR2 ANQGSEA. CDR3 size: 12 residues. In nucleotides, the CDR3 is TGCAGCGTTGTAGTGGGTTCGGCTGAAGCTTTCTTT. Amino acid sequence: CSVVVGSAEAFF.

The chain links TRBV20-1 to TRBJ2-7, with a possible D match to TRBD2 (6 bases). There are 13 residues in the CDR3. The germline V gene encodes CDR1 DFQATT and CDR2 SNEGSKA (reference sequence). Trimming removed 7 bases from V and 2 bases from J, with 15 bases in between. CDR3 nucleotides: TGCAGTGTTAAATTAGCGGCCACCTACGAGCAGTACTTC. Its protein is CSVKLAATYEQYF.

The chain joins TRBV12-3 or TRBV12-4 to TRBJ2-3; 9 bases match TRBD1. The CDR3 runs 15 residues. After removal of 6 bases from V and 2 bases from J, the junction contained 6 bases not matched to a gene. The CDR3 loop reads CASRPDRGVTDTQYF. The CDR3 bases are TGTGCCAGCAGACCGGACAGGGGAGTCACAGATACGCAGTATTTT.

This clonotype was seen a handful of times. This chain joins TRBV12-3 or TRBV12-4 and TRBJ2-5; 7 bases fit TRBD1. This CDR3 comprises 16 residues. The trim removed 3 bases at V and 4 bases at J, leaving 11 bases unmatched. The CDR3 here is CASSLRGPGGGETQYF. The CDR3 DNA is TGTGCCAGCAGTTTGAGGGGGCCCGGTGGAGGAGAGACCCAGTACTTC.

This clonotype was seen more than once but under ten times. This sequence joins TRBV20-1 and TRBJ2-5; D is unclear. V gave up 2 bases and J gave up 1 base, with 8 bases separating them. The CDR3 runs 13 residues. Germline loops: CDR1 DFQATT, CDR2 SNEGSKA (reference sequence). This CDR3 reads CSARRWSQETQYF. The CDR3 region has the DNA TGCAGTGCTAGAAGATGGAGCCAAGAGACCCAGTACTTC.

The V and J genes are TRBV28 and TRBJ1-1; D gene ambiguous. The CDR3 is 15 residues long. Germline V lookup: CDR1 MDHEN, CDR2 SYDVKM. The V gene lost 3 bases and the J gene lost 4 bases, with 15 bases spanning the gap. The CDR3 is CASSFHTSGGTEAFF. Written as DNA, the CDR3 is TGTGCCAGCAGTTTCCATACGTCCGGAGGCACTGAAGCTTTCTTT.

The chain is built from TRBV28 and TRBJ2-1; D is perhaps TRBD2 (6 bases). The CDR3 totals 14 residues. Trimming pared 5 bases from V and 3 bases from J, leaving 11 bases between. Germline V gene sequence: CDR1 MDHEN, CDR2 SYDVKM. The chain's CDR3 is CASSPGLLYNEQFF. CDR3 coding DNA: TGTGCCAGCAGTCCTGGACTACTCTACAATGAGCAGTTCTTC.

The rearrangement links TRBV6-6 to TRBJ2-5; 9 bases are shared with TRBD1. V trimming: 0 bases; J trimming: 1 base; junction bases outside the gene matches: 3. The CDR3 totals 16 residues. Germline CDR1 is MNHNY and CDR2 is SVGAGI (reference sequence). CDR3 DNA sequence: TGTGCCAGCAGTTACTCTAGGACAGGGGCCCAAGAGACCCAGTACTTC. It yields the protein CASSYSRTGAQETQYF.

As for this clonotype: Given a much more abundant clone one base away, this may be a read error. This chain's CDR3 is CASSPSLSGANVLAF. CDR3 nucleotides: TGTGCCAGCAGCCCCTCGCTTTCTGGGGCCAACGTCCTGGCTTTC. The rearrangement links TRBV27 to TRBJ2-6; maybe TRBD1 (5 bases). Germline-derived CDR1 and CDR2 are MNHEY and SMNVEV (reference sequence). The CDR3 sequence is 15 residues long. Filled out from reference TRBV27 and TRBJ2-6, the complete variable domain reads EAQVTQNPRYLITVTGKKLTVTCSQNMNHEYMSWYRQDPGLGLRQIYYSMNVEVTDKGDVPEGYKVSRKEKRNFPLILESPSPNQTSLYFCASSPSLSGANVLAFGAGSRLTVL.

At least ten counts were recorded for this clonotype. The rearrangement uses TRBV4-1 and TRBJ2-5; D is ambiguous. V was trimmed by 1 base and J by 0 bases, leaving 3 bases between them. This CDR3 region has 13 residues. Germline V gives CDR1 MGHRA, CDR2 YSYEKL. The CDR3 loop reads CASSQAYQETQYF. CDR3 DNA: TGCGCCAGCAGCCAAGCTTACCAAGAGACCCAGTACTTC.

This clonotype was found a few times. The chain uses TRBV12-3 or TRBV12-4 and TRBJ2-7; 7 bases match TRBD1. J lost 5 bases, V lost 6 bases, and 10 bases had no gene match. The CDR3 extends over 14 amino acids. CDR3 loop: CASSLSPQGDEQYF. The DNA for the CDR3 is TGTGCCAGCAGCCTATCACCCCAGGGGGACGAGCAGTACTTC.

The chain employs TRBV7-2 and TRBJ2-5, with D perhaps TRBD1 or TRBD2 (5 bases each). The J call could be wrong; TRBJ2-1 is a better fit for the DNA end. Looked up from germline, CDR1 is SGHTA and CDR2 is FQGNSA. This CDR3 contains 16 residues. The CDR3 DNA follows: TGTGCCAGCAGCCTGGTCGGAGGCGGATGGGGGAATGAGCAGTTCTTC. It translates to CASSLVGGGWGNEQFF.